The T cell receptor (beta chain) under discussion was sequenced for a study of post-analysis software for immune sequencing data. Turning to the study itself: Relapsing-remitting, secondary progressive and progressive-relapsing forms made up the multiple sclerosis disease courses. Findings and limits, study-wide: Normalized Chao1 diversity in multiple sclerosis patients fell significantly below that of controls. Among several TRBV segments more frequent in patients than controls were TRBV5-6, TRBV5-1 and TRBV20-1.

Comment on this clonotype: No antigen is known for it.

Unique molecular identifiers were carried by the TCR beta cDNA libraries. From approximately 0.95 to 9.8 million T cells, 450,000 to 550,000 cDNA molecules were obtained. TCRdb reprocessed the PCR reads via MiXCR and lists one record per CDR3 protein. Of hundreds of thousands of distinct CDR3 sequences listed, roughly 46% are singletons. The CDR3 has 14 amino acids. V shed 6 bases and J shed 1 base, with 10 bases lying between them. CDR1 is MNHEY and CDR2 is SVGEGT in the germline V gene. V and J are TRBV6-2 or TRBV6-3 and TRBJ2-1; weak D call: TRBD1 (6 bases). The specimen sequenced was blood. This receptor was taken from a girl aged 5-17 years with multiple sclerosis. The CDR3 spells CASRYGTSYNEQFF. The CDR3 DNA reads TGTGCCAGCAGGTACGGGACATCCTACAATGAGCAGTTCTTC.